These T cell receptor beta chains were read from a single sample in a study of T-cell memory formation after mild COVID-19. TCRdb re-analysed the 5' RACE reads in MiXCR, keeping a single row per CDR3 protein. The sample has around 440,000 distinct CDR3 sequences, around a sixth seen once; the top ten hold 9% to 15%. Sequenced material: PBMCs or a T cell subset sorted from them (not recorded which). The receptor set was obtained from an adult woman who had mild COVID-19 (a few samples of this study predate the infection). Cell type and time point are not known. Each CDR3 is given with its conserved first and last residue. A D gene is named only where the DNA matches it firmly. The size field is filled for only some rows; it gives once, few, many or a size class.

J: TRBJ2-1
size: NA
V: TRBV6-2/TRBV6-3
D: NA
CDR3: CASTPQSSPYNEQFF
DNA: TGTGCCAGCACCCCCCAATCCAGCCCCTACAATGAGCAGTTCTTC

J: TRBJ1-3
size: NA
V: TRBV12-5
D: TRBD1
CDR3: CASGSTGGSGNTIYF
DNA: TGTGCTAGTGGTTCCACAGGGGGCTCTGGAAACACCATATATTTT

J: TRBJ1-1
size: few
V: TRBV6-1
D: TRBD1
CDR3: CASSETGGNTEAFF
DNA: TGTGCCAGCAGCGAGACAGGGGGAAACACTGAAGCTTTCTTT

J: TRBJ2-7
size: few
V: TRBV21-1
D: NA
CDR3: CASSSKGQGAVWTYEQYF
DNA: TGTGCCAGCAGTAGCAAAGGCCAGGGGGCAGTTTGGACCTACGAGCAGTACTTC

J: TRBJ2-1
size: few
V: TRBV7-2
D: NA
CDR3: CASSRPLGEQFF
DNA: TGTGCCAGCAGCCGACCACTAGGGGAGCAGTTCTTC

J: TRBJ2-7
size: NA
V: TRBV11-3
D: NA
CDR3: CASSPTWGSSYEQYF
DNA: TGTGCCAGCAGCCCGACTTGGGGGAGCTCCTACGAGCAGTACTTC

J: TRBJ2-2
size: NA
V: TRBV7-2
D: NA
CDR3: CASNSVGELFF
DNA: TGTGCCAGCAATTCGGTGGGGGAGCTGTTTTTT

J: TRBJ2-1
size: few
V: TRBV4-3
D: TRBD2
CDR3: CASSQSLADHNEQFF
DNA: TGCGCCAGCAGCCAAAGCCTAGCGGATCACAATGAGCAGTTCTTC

J: TRBJ1-4
size: few
V: TRBV6-5
D: NA
CDR3: CASSYSIWEDNEKLFF
DNA: TGTGCCAGCAGTTACTCGATTTGGGAGGATAATGAAAAACTGTTTTTT

J: TRBJ2-7
size: few
V: TRBV2
D: NA
CDR3: CASSVGTERDEQYF
DNA: TGTGCCAGCAGTGTCGGGACCGAGAGGGACGAGCAGTACTTC

J: TRBJ2-1
size: few
V: TRBV12-3/TRBV12-4
D: TRBD2
CDR3: CASSPTSGGAPGRYNEQFF
DNA: TGTGCCAGCAGTCCTACTAGCGGGGGGGCCCCAGGTCGCTACAATGAGCAGTTCTTC

J: TRBJ2-1
size: few
V: TRBV29-1
D: TRBD1
CDR3: CSVEPGGRYNEQFF
DNA: TGCAGCGTTGAACCAGGGGGACGATACAATGAGCAGTTCTTC

J: TRBJ2-5
size: NA
V: TRBV2
D: TRBD1
CDR3: CASRKTGGETQYF
DNA: TGTGCCAGCAGGAAGACAGGGGGGGAGACCCAGTACTTC

J: TRBJ2-7
size: NA
V: TRBV19
D: NA
CDR3: CASSMVTPIGAEQYF
DNA: TGTGCCAGTAGTATGGTAACGCCAATTGGGGCAGAGCAGTACTTC

J: TRBJ1-2
size: NA
V: TRBV9
D: NA
CDR3: CASSVDREGSYTF
DNA: TGTGCCAGCAGCGTAGACAGGGAGGGTAGCTACACCTTC

J: TRBJ2-1
size: few
V: TRBV5-5
D: NA
CDR3: CASSLAPVVSYNEQFF
DNA: TGTGCCAGCAGCTTGGCCCCCGTCGTCTCCTACAATGAGCAGTTCTTC

J: TRBJ1-2
size: NA
V: TRBV5-1
D: TRBD1
CDR3: CASSLVEGAGYTF
DNA: TGCGCCAGCAGCTTGGTCGAGGGGGCCGGCTACACCTTC

J: TRBJ1-2
size: NA
V: TRBV7-2
D: NA
CDR3: CASSLGLETGYGYTF
DNA: TGTGCCAGCAGCTTAGGCCTCGAAACAGGCTATGGCTACACCTTC

J: TRBJ1-6
size: NA
V: TRBV18
D: NA
CDR3: CASSPGREAGSPLHF
DNA: TGTGCCAGCTCACCCGGGAGGGAAGCCGGTTCACCCCTCCACTTT

J: TRBJ2-7
size: few
V: TRBV2
D: NA
CDR3: CAKSGSHSYEQYF
DNA: TGTGCCAAATCTGGCTCACACTCCTACGAGCAGTACTTC

J: TRBJ1-2
size: few
V: TRBV24-1
D: NA
CDR3: CATSDLRTAPGGYTF
DNA: TGTGCCACCAGTGACCTAAGGACAGCCCCCGGAGGCTACACCTTC

J: TRBJ2-4
size: NA
V: TRBV3-1
D: TRBD2
CDR3: CASSPPGTSGSFGKNIQYF
DNA: TGTGCCAGCAGCCCCCCCGGGACTAGCGGGAGTTTTGGCAAAAACATTCAGTACTTC

J: TRBJ1-5
size: NA
V: TRBV12-3/TRBV12-4
D: NA
CDR3: CASSSGRIARFGNQPQHF
DNA: TGTGCCAGCAGTTCAGGGAGGATCGCGCGGTTTGGCAATCAGCCCCAGCATTTT

J: TRBJ2-3
size: few
V: TRBV6-6
D: TRBD1
CDR3: CASSYPDRVGDTQYF
DNA: TGTGCCAGCAGTTACCCTGACAGGGTGGGGGATACGCAGTATTTT

J: TRBJ1-5
size: NA
V: TRBV9
D: TRBD1
CDR3: CASSVNRGPQPQHF
DNA: TGTGCCAGCAGCGTAAACAGGGGGCCTCAGCCCCAGCATTTT

J: TRBJ2-7
size: NA
V: TRBV9
D: TRBD2
CDR3: CASSASSTSASYEQYF
DNA: TGTGCCAGCAGCGCCTCGTCGACTAGCGCCTCCTACGAGCAGTACTTC

J: TRBJ2-7
size: NA
V: TRBV20-1
D: TRBD2
CDR3: CSARLAGGGEQYF
DNA: TGCAGTGCTAGACTAGCGGGAGGAGGGGAGCAGTACTTC

J: TRBJ2-2
size: NA
V: TRBV12-3/TRBV12-4
D: NA
CDR3: CASSRTSRGLHFSSTGELFF
DNA: TGTGCCAGCAGCCGCACTTCGCGGGGGCTCCACTTTAGTAGCACCGGGGAGCTGTTTTTT

J: TRBJ2-7
size: NA
V: TRBV7-6
D: NA
CDR3: CASSLGVLHQYSYEQYF
DNA: TGTGCCAGCAGCTTGGGAGTCTTACACCAATACTCCTACGAGCAGTACTTC

J: TRBJ2-3
size: NA
V: TRBV6-6
D: TRBD1
CDR3: CASSYGTGGMDTQYF
DNA: TGTGCCAGCAGTTACGGGACAGGGGGAATGGATACGCAGTATTTT

J: TRBJ1-6
size: NA
V: TRBV7-2
D: TRBD1
CDR3: CASSPGTAKALHF
DNA: TGTGCCAGCAGCCCTGGGACAGCCAAGGCCCTCCACTTT

J: TRBJ2-5
size: NA
V: TRBV5-1
D: NA
CDR3: CASSTKQGAQETQYF
DNA: TGCGCCAGCAGCACCAAACAAGGGGCCCAAGAGACCCAGTACTTC

J: TRBJ1-2
size: few
V: TRBV12-3/TRBV12-4
D: TRBD1
CDR3: CASILRQGGRPGYTF
DNA: TGTGCCAGCATCCTGCGGCAGGGGGGGCGACCGGGCTACACCTTC